These 19 T cell receptor beta chains came from one sample sequenced in a study of OX40 agonist ivuxolimab in advanced cancers. The protocol was immunoSEQ multiplex PCR, while the TCRdb copy is restricted to in-frame clones and leaves out a portion. Of 90,000 to 100,000 clones listed, 75% to 90% are singletons. Sample: CD4+ or CD8+ T cells sorted from blood, taken in a trial of the OX40 agonist ivuxolimab. These receptors were obtained from an adult with an advanced solid tumor such as melanoma, head and neck, liver or kidney cancer.

The chain combines TRBV27 with TRBJ1-1; the match to TRBD1 covers 8 bases. J lost 4 bases, V lost 8 bases, and 9 bases had no gene match. CDR3 length equals 14 residues. Per the germline V gene, CDR1 is MNHEY and CDR2 is SMNVEV (reference sequence). As DNA, the CDR3 is TGTGCCAGCCAACTATATACAGGGGGCACTGAAGCTTTCTTT. Its translation: CASQLYTGGTEAFF.

This sequence joins TRBV28 and TRBJ2-4; a possible D gene is TRBD2 (7 bases). The CDR3 runs 15 residues. Trimming stripped 8 bases from V and 0 bases from J, with 14 bases between. Germline V gives CDR1 MDHEN, CDR2 SYDVKM. CDR3 amino acids: CASRTGGRAKNIQYF. In DNA, the CDR3 is TGTGCCAGCCGAACGGGGGGCCGAGCCAAAAACATTCAGTACTTC.

The chain joins TRBV7-2 to TRBJ1-5, with a possible D match to TRBD1 (5 bases). Germline V gene sequence: CDR1 SGHTA, CDR2 FQGNSA. The CDR3 has 13 residues. The V gene lost 5 bases and the J gene lost 5 bases, with 10 bases spanning the gap. CDR3 region: CASSRTGDQPQHF. CDR3 sequence (DNA): TGTGCCAGCAGCCGTACGGGGGATCAGCCCCAGCATTTT.

CDR3 region: CASSRQAGYEQYV. The CDR3 coding sequence is TGTGCCAGCAGCCGACAGGCTGGCTACGAGCAGTACGTC. The chain has TRBV14 and TRBJ2-7; tentative D call: TRBD1 (6 bases). Germline V gene data show CDR1 as SGHDN and CDR2 as FVKESK. V was shortened by 4 bases and J by 3 bases, with 10 bases between the two germline ends. The CDR3 covers 13 residues.

The chain carries TRBV9 and TRBJ1-2; no definite D call. The germline CDR1 and CDR2 sequences are SGDLS and YYNGEE. CDR3 length equals 12 residues. V shed 2 bases and J shed 6 bases, with 8 bases lying between them. CDR3 amino acids: CASSVGSNGYTF. In DNA, the CDR3 is TGTGCCAGCAGCGTGGGGAGTAATGGCTACACCTTC.

As regards this clone: Other DNA sequences in this sample translate to the same CDR3. This chain links TRBV29-1 with TRBJ2-1; D gene unclear. The CDR3 length is 11 residues. CDR1 is SQVTM, CDR2 ANQGSEA, per germline. V was shortened by 6 bases and J by 0 bases, with 3 bases between the two germline ends. The CDR3 DNA reads TGCAGCGTCAGCTCCTACAATGAGCAGTTCTTC. It yields the protein CSVSSYNEQFF.

This clone showed up just once. V is TRBV6-5 and J is TRBJ2-1; D is perhaps TRBD1 (6 bases). This CDR3 is 14 amino acids long. V lost 8 bases to trimming and J lost 2 bases, with 13 bases between them. Germline values: CDR1 MNHEY, CDR2 SVGAGI. The CDR3, as DNA: TGTGCCAGCGGCCGGACAGTAGCCTACAATGAGCAGTTCTTC. Protein product: CASGRTVAYNEQFF.

The rearrangement links TRBV7-9 to TRBJ2-7; 12 nucleotides line up with TRBD2. CDR1 and CDR2 (germline): SEHNR, FQNEAQ (reference sequence). This CDR3 has 17 amino acids. V trimming: 5 bases; J trimming: 5 bases; junction bases outside the gene matches: 13. CDR3 loop: CASSPLDGLAGWDEQYF. The CDR3, as DNA: TGTGCCAGCAGCCCCCTTGATGGACTAGCGGGATGGGACGAGCAGTACTTC.

This sequence joins TRBV7-2 and TRBJ2-5; 8 nucleotides align to TRBD1. The CDR3 is made up of 17 amino acids. CDR1 is SGHTA and CDR2 is FQGNSA in the germline V gene. Losses at the gene ends were 1 base for V and 2 bases for J; bases not matched to a gene: 9. The CDR3 DNA reads as TGTGCCAGCAGCTTAGATTACAGGGGGTCCTTTCAAGAGACCCAGTACTTC. Protein: CASSLDYRGSFQETQYF.

The chain couples TRBV27 to TRBJ2-6; D not certain. Germline CDR1 MNHEY, CDR2 SMNVEV (reference sequence). There are 13 residues in the CDR3. Trimming removed 5 bases from V and 2 bases from J, with 4 bases in between. In nucleotides, the CDR3 is TGTGCCAGCAGTCTTACTGGGGCCAACGTCCTGACTTTC. This translates into CASSLTGANVLTF.

The chain recombines TRBV21-1 with TRBJ1-4. TRBV21-1 is deemed a pseudogene. This CDR3 is built from 15 residues. CDR3 coding DNA: TGTGCCAGCAGCTTCGGAGGCGCAACTAATGAAAAACTGTTTTTT. It encodes CASSFGGATNEKLFF.

The chain employs TRBV28 and TRBJ1-2, with 7 bases matching TRBD1. V was clipped by 3 bases and J by 2 bases; unmatched bases: 3. The CDR3 loop spans 14 amino acids. The germline gives CDR1 MDHEN, CDR2 SYDVKM. DNA of the CDR3: TGTGCCAGCAGTTTGGGGGACAGAAACTATGGCTACACCTTC. Translating it yields CASSLGDRNYGYTF.

This clone has just one count. J is TRBJ1-1 and V is TRBV30; D not resolved. Trimming took 4 bases from V and 5 from J, leaving 20 bases between them. CDR3 size: 15 residues. Germline V gene lookup returns CDR1 GTSNPN and CDR2 SVGIG (reference sequence). The CDR3 protein is CAWTPREGMVTEAFF. The DNA for the CDR3 is TGTGCCTGGACCCCCCGAGAGGGTATGGTAACTGAAGCTTTCTTT.

The chain carries TRBV6-4 and TRBJ1-2; D possibly corresponds to TRBD1 (6 bases). Per the germline V gene, CDR1 is MRHNA and CDR2 is SNTAGT. V lost 7 bases to trimming and J lost 0 bases, with 18 bases between them. The CDR3 has 16 residues. The CDR3 DNA sequence: TGTGCCAGCACCTTCGTGAGGGGGTTAGCTAACTATGGCTACACCTTC. It encodes CASTFVRGLANYGYTF.

The J gene is TRBJ2-1, the V gene TRBV6-5; TRBD2 is a possible D gene (6 bases). V lost 2 bases to trimming and J lost 10 bases, with 21 bases between them. Germline V CDR1 and CDR2: MNHEY, SVGAGI. CDR3 length: 16 amino acids. The chain's CDR3 is CASSYGLPEGLVEQFF. The CDR3 DNA reads TGTGCCAGCAGTTACGGGCTGCCGGAGGGATTGGTAGAGCAGTTCTTC.

The V and J genes are TRBV29-1 and TRBJ2-5, with D possibly TRBD2 on 6 matching bases. The germline gives CDR1 SQVTM, CDR2 ANQGSEA. The V end was cut by 8 bases, the J end by 5 bases, with 21 bases between. The CDR3 totals 14 residues. CDR3 sequence: CSYLLEGRGETQYF. The CDR3, as DNA: TGCAGCTACCTCTTGGAGGGGCGTGGGGAGACCCAGTACTTC.

This clone turned up a few times. The rearrangement uses TRBV5-1 and TRBJ1-2; D gene unclear. Trimming took off 0 bases at V and 5 bases at J, with 14 bases between the two ends. CDR3 size: 15 residues. Looked up from germline, CDR1 is SGHRS and CDR2 is YFSETQ. The CDR3 DNA follows: TGCGCCAGCAGCTTGGATCAGCGCTCTACGTATGGCTACACCTTC. As protein: CASSLDQRSTYGYTF.

The gene calls are TRBV7-8 and TRBJ1-1; D not resolved. The CDR3 covers 13 residues. V lost 2 bases and J 5 bases, leaving 9 bases between the germline ends. Germline values: CDR1 SGHVS, CDR2 FQNEAQ. Here the CDR3 reads CASSLMVGTEAFF. DNA of the CDR3: TGTGCCAGCAGCTTAATGGTGGGAACTGAAGCTTTCTTT.

This chain uses TRBV19 with TRBJ1-4, with TRBD1 as a possible D gene (6 bases). This CDR3 spans 13 amino acids. Trimming cost V 7 bases and J 6 bases, with 12 bases left between them. Germline V gene data show CDR1 as LNHDA and CDR2 as SQIVND (reference sequence). The CDR3 nucleotides read TGTGCCAGTACAGGGGTTCGCCATGAAAAACTGTTTTTT. It specifies CASTGVRHEKLFF.